The source of this T cell receptor beta chain is a study of cytomegalovirus exposure and HLA in healthy donors. General study results and limits: Usually a TCR sequence was rare, but some public TCRs were found in many donors.

The sample holds a few counts of this clone. Its antigen is not known. CDR1 and CDR2 (germline): ENHRY, SYGVKD. This CDR3 is built from 16 residues. The trim removed 11 bases at V and 2 bases at J, leaving 16 bases unmatched. 60 Vbeta and 13 Jbeta primers were used in PCR. Measured with immunoSEQ multiplex PCR; TCRdb has only the in-frame clones, and not every one. The table lists 95,000 to 150,000 clones, about 62% of them singletons, with more than 6.5% in the top ten. V is TRBV10-3 and J is TRBJ2-3, with 7 bases identical to TRBD2. What was sequenced was PBMCs. The sequence was collected from a woman between 35 and 50 years old in good health and CMV-seropositive. CDR3 coding DNA: TGTGCCCTAAGGGGTGGTACGGGAGGCCCCACAGATACGCAGTATTTT. Its translation is CALRGGTGGPTDTQYF.